These 25 T cell receptor beta chains came from one sample sequenced in a study of blood T cell repertoires in COVID-19 (dated by TCRdb to 2018 to 2021). Receptor amplification or capture employed the immunoSEQ multiplex PCR assay. TCRdb limited this immuneACCESS table to in-frame rearrangements with V and J called. A share of clones is missing; checked studies link under half to unresolved V genes, and the rest is unexplained. Present in this sample are approximately 350,000 clones, almost 90% of which were seen just once. Roughly 6.6% of the sample comes from the top ten. Sequencing used peripheral blood. These receptors came from a woman aged 70-85 years with COVID-19, enrolled during active disease.

This clone was counted once. The chain has TRBV13 and TRBJ2-7; 10 nucleotides match TRBD1. V lost 0 bases to trimming and J lost 3 bases; unmatched junction nucleotides: 11. The CDR3 consists of 18 residues. The germline gives CDR1 PRHDT, CDR2 FYEKMQ (reference sequence). The CDR3 DNA reads as TGTGCCAGCAGCTTAGGCCTCAATGAGGGGACAGGGGTCTACGAGCAGTACTTC. Its protein is CASSLGLNEGTGVYEQYF.

About this clone: Other DNA variants within this sample encode the same CDR3. J is TRBJ1-3 and V is TRBV19; the match to TRBD1 covers 7 bases. The V gene end was trimmed by 5 bases and the J gene end by 1 base; junction bases not matched to a gene: 2. Per the germline V gene, CDR1 is LNHDA and CDR2 is SQIVND (reference sequence). The CDR3 runs 14 residues. This CDR3 is CASSAQGSGNTIYF. The CDR3 DNA sequence: TGTGCCAGTAGTGCACAGGGGTCTGGAAACACCATATATTTT.

The chain combines TRBV27 with TRBJ2-5; 9 bases are shared with TRBD2. Germline lookup yields CDR1 MNHEY and CDR2 SMNVEV (reference sequence). The ends lost 8 bases at V and 2 bases at J; junction bases unmatched: 15. The CDR3 sequence is 17 residues long. The CDR3 spells CASAKRELAGNQETQYF. In nucleotides, the CDR3 is TGTGCCAGCGCGAAGCGGGAGCTAGCGGGGAATCAAGAGACCCAGTACTTC.

The table lists this clone with a count of one. The V gene is TRBV6-4, the J gene TRBJ1-6; TRBD1 is a possible D gene (5 bases). The CDR3 has 14 residues. V lost 3 bases to trimming and J lost 8 bases, with 11 bases between them. Germline V gene data show CDR1 as MRHNA and CDR2 as SNTAGT. The CDR3 region has the DNA TGTGCCAGCAGTGAAAGCAGGGCGCATTCACCCCTCCACTTT. Its translation: CASSESRAHSPLHF.

The rearrangement joins TRBV7-6 to TRBJ1-2; 9 bases match TRBD1. J was trimmed by 4 bases and V by 5 bases; bases with no gene match: 5. Germline CDR1 is SGHVS and CDR2 is FNYEAQ. This CDR3 spans 14 amino acids. The CDR3 DNA reads as TGTGCCAGCAGCCCACAGGGGGCCGCCTATGGCTACACCTTC. Translating gives CASSPQGAAYGYTF.

V gene TRBV9 combines with J gene TRBJ1-2; D is perhaps TRBD1 (5 bases). Germline V CDR1 and CDR2: SGDLS, YYNGEE. The CDR3 totals 14 residues. Trimming shortened V by 3 bases and J by 1 base, and 10 bases separated the two germline ends. Here the CDR3 reads CASSAGDGNYGYTF. The CDR3 nucleotides read TGTGCCAGCAGCGCGGGGGACGGTAACTATGGCTACACCTTC.

V is TRBV18 and J is TRBJ2-5, with 9 positions matching TRBD2. The V gene end was trimmed by 1 base and the J gene end by 3 bases; junction bases not matched to a gene: 3. Looked up from germline, CDR1 is KGHSH and CDR2 is LQKENI. The CDR3 has 15 amino acids. In DNA form, the CDR3 reads TGTGCCAGCTCACCACTAGCGGGAGCCGAAGAGACCCAGTACTTC. The encoded protein is CASSPLAGAEETQYF.

The chain recombines TRBV30 with TRBJ1-5, with D unresolved. Germline V gene data show CDR1 as GTSNPN and CDR2 as SVGIG (reference sequence). This CDR3 region has 13 residues. The V end was cut by 3 bases, the J end by 2 bases, with 8 bases between. This chain's CDR3 is CAWRKAGNQPQHF. CDR3 DNA sequence: TGTGCCTGGAGGAAAGCTGGCAATCAGCCCCAGCATTTT.

The table lists this clone with a count of one. The V gene is TRBV5-1, the J gene TRBJ2-2, with D tentatively TRBD2 (6 bases). V dropped 1 base and J dropped 3 bases, with 10 bases sitting between them. The CDR3 loop spans 15 amino acids. Germline values: CDR1 SGHRS, CDR2 YFSETQ. The chain's CDR3 is CASSLRRGDTGELFF. CDR3 DNA: TGCGCCAGCAGCTTGAGGAGGGGTGACACCGGGGAGCTGTTTTTT.

The CDR3 region is CASSLPPGTSAGGNTIYF. CDR3 nucleotides: TGTGCCAGCAGTCTTCCCCCAGGGACATCTGCTGGTGGAAACACCATATATTTT. The chain is built from TRBV28 and TRBJ1-3; weak D call: TRBD1 (6 bases). This CDR3 is 18 amino acids long. Germline V gene data show CDR1 as MDHEN and CDR2 as SYDVKM. Trimming took 5 bases from V and 3 from J, leaving 23 bases between them.

This clone was seen a single time. The genes are TRBV7-2 and TRBJ1-5, with D possibly matching TRBD1 (6 bases). The V and J ends lost 7 bases and 7 bases respectively, with 11 bases between them. The CDR3 has 12 residues. CDR1 and CDR2 from the germline V gene are SGHTA and FQGNSA. The CDR3 protein is CASTQGKQPQHF. Here the CDR3 DNA reads TGTGCCAGCACCCAGGGGAAACAGCCCCAGCATTTT.

Written as DNA, the CDR3 is TGTGCCAGCCTGCGGGACAGGGAAAACGAGCAGTACTTC. It yields the protein CASLRDRENEQYF. V and J are TRBV2 and TRBJ2-7; 9 bases line up with TRBD1. CDR1 is SNHLY and CDR2 is FYNNEI in the germline V gene. CDR3 length: 13 residues. V trimming: 8 bases; J trimming: 5 bases; junction bases outside the gene matches: 7.

The chain combines TRBV24-1 with TRBJ1-2; TRBD1 agrees at 9 bases. V dropped 5 bases and J dropped 8; count of bases not matched to a gene: 8. This CDR3 has 14 amino acids. Germline V lookup: CDR1 KGHDR, CDR2 SFDVKD. The CDR3 loop is CATSGLGQGEGYTF. The CDR3, as DNA: TGTGCCACCAGTGGACTGGGACAGGGAGAAGGCTACACCTTC.

V is TRBV29-1 and J is TRBJ1-4, with D hard to call. This CDR3 has 13 amino acids. The V end lost 7 bases, the J end lost 0 bases, and 9 bases lay between the germline ends. Germline lookup yields CDR1 SQVTM and CDR2 ANQGSEA. DNA of the CDR3: TGCAGCGCCTACACTACAACTAATGAAAAACTGTTTTTT. It encodes CSAYTTTNEKLFF. Full variable domain (remainder filled in from reference TRBV29-1 and TRBJ1-4): SAVISQKPSRDICQRGTSLTIQCQVDSQVTMMFWYRQQPGQSLTLIATANQGSEATYESGFVIDKFPISRPNLTFSTLTVSNMSPEDSSIYLCSAYTTTNEKLFFGSGTQLSVL.

This clone was detected once. The chain couples TRBV24-1 to TRBJ2-1; a possible D gene is TRBD1 (6 bases). Germline-derived CDR1 and CDR2 are KGHDR and SFDVKD. The CDR3 is made up of 15 amino acids. V was trimmed by 5 bases and J by 2 bases, leaving 12 bases between them. In DNA form, the CDR3 reads TGTGCCACCAGTGGCCTAAGGGGGACCTACAATGAGCAGTTCTTC. It translates to CATSGLRGTYNEQFF.

The chain is built from TRBV7-9 and TRBJ2-1, with 12 bases aligning to TRBD2. The germline V gene encodes CDR1 SEHNR and CDR2 FQNEAQ (reference sequence). V dropped 4 bases and J dropped 9; count of bases not matched to a gene: 1. The CDR3 consists of 13 residues. The CDR3 loop is CASSSLAGGEQFF. CDR3 sequence (DNA): TGTGCCAGCAGCTCACTAGCGGGGGGTGAGCAGTTCTTC.

This chain connects TRBV18 to TRBJ1-6, with 7 bases fitting TRBD1. In germline, CDR1 is KGHSH, CDR2 LQKENI. The trim removed 3 bases at V and 11 bases at J, leaving 7 bases unmatched. This CDR3 has 14 residues. The CDR3 DNA reads as TGTGCCAGCTCACCTCAGACAGGGCAGGCACCCCTCCACTTT. It is translated as CASSPQTGQAPLHF.

This clone was observed a few times. The chain joins TRBV7-2 to TRBJ1-1; 7 bases fit TRBD1. CDR3 length equals 14 residues. Germline lookup yields CDR1 SGHTA and CDR2 FQGNSA. After removal of 2 bases from V and 1 base from J, the junction contained 1 base not matched to a gene. The CDR3 region is CASSLWDRNTEAFF. In nucleotides, the CDR3 is TGTGCCAGCAGCTTATGGGACAGGAACACTGAAGCTTTCTTT.

The genes are TRBV5-4 and TRBJ1-4; possible D gene TRBD1, 5 bases. This CDR3 has 14 amino acids. CDR1 and CDR2 (germline): SGHNT, YYREEE (reference sequence). V was trimmed by 4 bases and J by 8 bases, leaving 15 bases between them. CDR3 amino acids: CASSVDSRWEKLFF. The CDR3 region has the DNA TGTGCCAGCAGCGTAGACAGTAGATGGGAAAAACTGTTTTTT. Full variable domain (rest looked up from reference TRBV5-4 and TRBJ1-4): ETGVTQSPTHLIKTRGQQVTLRCSSQSGHNTVSWYQQALGQGPQFIFQYYREEENGRGNFPPRFSGLQFPNYSSELNVNALELDDSALYLCASSVDSRWEKLFFGSGTQLSVL.

For the CDR3, the DNA is TGTGCCAGTAGTAGGGGGACAGCCCAAGAGACCCAGTACTTC. This codes for CASSRGTAQETQYF. The chain combines TRBV19 with TRBJ2-5, with 7 bases matching TRBD1. The CDR3 runs 14 residues. The junction had 3 bases not matched to a gene; V was cut back by 4 bases and J by 1 base. Looked up from germline, CDR1 is LNHDA and CDR2 is SQIVND (reference sequence).

The chain employs TRBV30 and TRBJ1-1; TRBD1 matches at 7 bases. Germline values: CDR1 GTSNPN, CDR2 SVGIG (reference sequence). CDR3 length equals 14 residues. With 4 bases clipped from V and 6 bases from J, the junction kept 11 bases outside the gene matches. For the CDR3, the DNA is TGTGCCTGGACCCTACAGGGGTCCGGCGCTGAAGCTTTCTTT. It is translated as CAWTLQGSGAEAFF. Full variable domain (missing parts from reference TRBV30 and TRBJ1-1): SQTIHQWPATLVQPVGSPLSLECTVEGTSNPNLYWYRQAAGRGLQLLFYSVGIGQISSEVPQNLSASRPQDRQFILSSKKLLLSDSGFYLCAWTLQGSGAEAFFGQGTRLTVV.

J is TRBJ1-4 and V is TRBV4-2, with D perhaps TRBD1 (5 bases). The V end was cut by 2 bases, the J end by 4 bases, with 11 bases between. Germline V gene sequence: CDR1 LGHNA, CDR2 YNFKEQ. This CDR3 is 15 amino acids long. CDR3 sequence reads: CASSQFDSFNEKLFF. As DNA, the CDR3 is TGTGCCAGCAGCCAATTTGACAGTTTTAATGAAAAACTGTTTTTT.

This sequence joins TRBV28 and TRBJ1-1; D gene ambiguous. Germline V gene sequence: CDR1 MDHEN, CDR2 SYDVKM. V was cut by 8 bases and J by 1 base, with 5 bases left in between. The CDR3 length is 11 residues. This CDR3 is CASHGNTEAFF. CDR3 nucleotides: TGTGCCAGCCACGGGAACACTGAAGCTTTCTTT. Full variable domain (missing parts from reference TRBV28 and TRBJ1-1): DVKVTQSSRYLVKRTGEKVFLECVQDMDHENMFWYRQDPGLGLRLIYFSYDVKMKEKGDIPEGYSVSREKKERFSLILESASTNQTSMYLCASHGNTEAFFGQGTRLTVV.

The V gene is TRBV7-2, the J gene TRBJ1-2; D gene unclear. The CDR3 runs 13 residues. V lost 1 base and J 4 bases, leaving 7 bases between the germline ends. Germline V gene data show CDR1 as SGHTA and CDR2 as FQGNSA. CDR3 residues: CASSLEQPYGYTF. As DNA, the CDR3 is TGTGCCAGCAGCTTAGAACAGCCCTATGGCTACACCTTC.

Details on this clone: This sample includes further DNA sequences coding for the same CDR3. The rearrangement links TRBV18 to TRBJ2-7; D uncertain. In germline, CDR1 is KGHSH, CDR2 LQKENI. The CDR3 contains 14 residues. V shed 2 bases and J shed 0 bases, with 8 bases lying between them. The CDR3 DNA reads TGTGCCAGCTCACCAGACCGGAGCTCCTACGAGCAGTACTTC. Its translation is CASSPDRSSYEQYF.